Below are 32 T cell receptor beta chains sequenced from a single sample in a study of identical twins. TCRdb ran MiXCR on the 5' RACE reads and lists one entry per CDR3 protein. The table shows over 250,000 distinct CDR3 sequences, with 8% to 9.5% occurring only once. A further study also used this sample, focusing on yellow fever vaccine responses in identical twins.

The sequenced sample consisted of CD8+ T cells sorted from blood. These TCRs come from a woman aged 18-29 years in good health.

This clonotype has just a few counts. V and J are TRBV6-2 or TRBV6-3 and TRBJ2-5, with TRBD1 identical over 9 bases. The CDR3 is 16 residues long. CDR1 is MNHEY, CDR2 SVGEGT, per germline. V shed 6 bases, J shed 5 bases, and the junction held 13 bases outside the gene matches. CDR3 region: CASSKDAGTGSETQYF. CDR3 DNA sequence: TGTGCCAGCAGCAAAGACGCCGGGACAGGGTCGGAGACCCAGTACTTC.

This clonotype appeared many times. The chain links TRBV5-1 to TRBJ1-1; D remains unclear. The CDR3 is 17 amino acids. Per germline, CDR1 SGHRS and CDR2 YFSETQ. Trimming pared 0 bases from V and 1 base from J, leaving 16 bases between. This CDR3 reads CASSLVIGDFWNTEAFF. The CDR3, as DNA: TGCGCCAGCAGCTTGGTTATCGGTGACTTTTGGAACACTGAAGCTTTCTTT.

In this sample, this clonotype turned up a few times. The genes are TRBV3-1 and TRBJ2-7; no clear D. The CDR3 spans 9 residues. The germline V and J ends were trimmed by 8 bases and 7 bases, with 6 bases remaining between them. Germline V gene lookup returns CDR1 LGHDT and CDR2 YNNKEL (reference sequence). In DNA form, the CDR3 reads TGTGCCAGCGTAGGGGAGCAGTACTTC. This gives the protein CASVGEQYF.

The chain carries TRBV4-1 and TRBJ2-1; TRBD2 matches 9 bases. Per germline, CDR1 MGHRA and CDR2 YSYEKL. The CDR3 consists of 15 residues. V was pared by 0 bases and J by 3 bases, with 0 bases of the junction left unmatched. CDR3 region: CASSQERGGYNEQFF. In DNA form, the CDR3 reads TGCGCCAGCAGCCAAGAGCGGGGGGGCTACAATGAGCAGTTCTTC.

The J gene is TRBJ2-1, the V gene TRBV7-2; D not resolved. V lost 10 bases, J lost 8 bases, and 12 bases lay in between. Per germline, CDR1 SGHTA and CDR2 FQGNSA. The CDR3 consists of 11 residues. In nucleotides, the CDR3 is TGTGCCACCTCAGGCGGCGATGAGCAGTTCTTC. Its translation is CATSGGDEQFF.

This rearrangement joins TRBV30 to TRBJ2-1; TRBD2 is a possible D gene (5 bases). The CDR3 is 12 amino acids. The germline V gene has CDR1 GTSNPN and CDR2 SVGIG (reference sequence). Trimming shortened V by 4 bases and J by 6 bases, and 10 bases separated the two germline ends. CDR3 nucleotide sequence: TGTGCCTGGACCGAGGGCCTCAATGAGCAGTTCTTC. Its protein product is CAWTEGLNEQFF.

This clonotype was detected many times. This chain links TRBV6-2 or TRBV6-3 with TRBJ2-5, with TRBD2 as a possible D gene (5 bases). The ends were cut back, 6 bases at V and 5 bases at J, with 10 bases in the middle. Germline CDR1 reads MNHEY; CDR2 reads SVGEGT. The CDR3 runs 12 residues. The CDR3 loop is CASSPWRETQYF. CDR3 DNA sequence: TGTGCCAGCAGCCCTTGGAGGGAGACCCAGTACTTC.

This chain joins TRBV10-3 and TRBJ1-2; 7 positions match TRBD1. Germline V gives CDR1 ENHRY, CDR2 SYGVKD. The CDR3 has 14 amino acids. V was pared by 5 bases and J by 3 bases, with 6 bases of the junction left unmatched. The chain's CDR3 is CAISTPGQYYGYTF. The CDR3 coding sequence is TGTGCCATCAGTACTCCGGGACAGTACTATGGCTACACCTTC.

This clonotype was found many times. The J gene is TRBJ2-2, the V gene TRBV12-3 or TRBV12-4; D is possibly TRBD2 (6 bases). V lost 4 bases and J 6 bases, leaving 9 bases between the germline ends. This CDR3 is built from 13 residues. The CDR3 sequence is CASSWGLPGELFF. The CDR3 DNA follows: TGTGCCAGCAGTTGGGGACTCCCCGGGGAGCTGTTTTTT.

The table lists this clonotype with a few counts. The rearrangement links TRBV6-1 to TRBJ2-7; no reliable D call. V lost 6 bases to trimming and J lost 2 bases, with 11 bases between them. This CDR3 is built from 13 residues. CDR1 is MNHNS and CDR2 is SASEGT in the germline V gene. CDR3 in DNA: TGTGCCAGCAGCCCCAGGTATGCCTACGAGCAGTACTTC. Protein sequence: CASSPRYAYEQYF.

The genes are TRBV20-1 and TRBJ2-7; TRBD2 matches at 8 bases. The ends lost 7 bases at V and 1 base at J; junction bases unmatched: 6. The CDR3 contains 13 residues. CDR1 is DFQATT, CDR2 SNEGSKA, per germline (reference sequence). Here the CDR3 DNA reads TGCAGTGTTTGGACTAGCTCTTCCTACGAGCAGTACTTC. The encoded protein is CSVWTSSSYEQYF.

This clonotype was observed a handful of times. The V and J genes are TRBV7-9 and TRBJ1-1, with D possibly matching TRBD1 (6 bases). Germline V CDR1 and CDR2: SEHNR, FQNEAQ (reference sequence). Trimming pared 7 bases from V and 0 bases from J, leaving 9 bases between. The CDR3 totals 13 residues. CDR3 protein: CASTPGVNTEAFF. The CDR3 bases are TGTGCCAGCACCCCAGGGGTGAACACTGAAGCTTTCTTT.

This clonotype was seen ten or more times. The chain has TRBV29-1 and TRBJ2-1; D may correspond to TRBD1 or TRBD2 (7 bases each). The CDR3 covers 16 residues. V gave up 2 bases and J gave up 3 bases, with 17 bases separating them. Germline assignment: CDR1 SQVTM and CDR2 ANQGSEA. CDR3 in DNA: TGCAGCGTTGAACGGGGGGACAGCGTAGTCTACAATGAGCAGTTCTTC. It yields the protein CSVERGDSVVYNEQFF.

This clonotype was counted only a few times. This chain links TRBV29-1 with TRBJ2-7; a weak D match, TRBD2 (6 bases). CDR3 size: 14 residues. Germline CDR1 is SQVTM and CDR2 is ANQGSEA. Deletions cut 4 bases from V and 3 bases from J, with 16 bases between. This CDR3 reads CSVAFKGRLYEQYF. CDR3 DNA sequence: TGCAGCGTTGCGTTCAAAGGGAGGCTCTACGAGCAGTACTTC.

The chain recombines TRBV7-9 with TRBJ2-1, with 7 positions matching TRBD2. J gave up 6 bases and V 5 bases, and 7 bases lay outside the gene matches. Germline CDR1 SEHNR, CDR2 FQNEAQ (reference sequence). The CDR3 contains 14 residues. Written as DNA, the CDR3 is TGTGCCAGCAGCACAGGAGGACTAGGCAATGAGCAGTTCTTC. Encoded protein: CASSTGGLGNEQFF.

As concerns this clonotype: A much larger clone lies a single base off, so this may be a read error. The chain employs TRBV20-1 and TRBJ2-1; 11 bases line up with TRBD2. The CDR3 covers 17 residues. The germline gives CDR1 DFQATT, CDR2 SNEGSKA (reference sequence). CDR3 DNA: TGCAGTGCTACACCAACTAGCGGGAGTGAGGCCTACAATGAGCAGTCCTTC. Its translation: CSATPTSGSEAYNEQSF.

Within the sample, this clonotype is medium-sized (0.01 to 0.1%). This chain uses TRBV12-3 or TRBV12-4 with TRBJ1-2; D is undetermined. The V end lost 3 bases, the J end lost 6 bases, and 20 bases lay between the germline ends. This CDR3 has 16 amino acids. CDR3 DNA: TGTGCCAGCAGTTTTGGTGGGTCCCTGGCAGAGAATGGCTACACCTTC. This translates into CASSFGGSLAENGYTF.

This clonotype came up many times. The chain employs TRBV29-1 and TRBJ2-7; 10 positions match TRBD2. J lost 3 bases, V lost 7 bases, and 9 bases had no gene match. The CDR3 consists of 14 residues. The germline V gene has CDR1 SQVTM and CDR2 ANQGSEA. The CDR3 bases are TGCAGCGCTCTTTCTAGCGGGAGAATCTACGAGCAGTACTTC. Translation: CSALSSGRIYEQYF.

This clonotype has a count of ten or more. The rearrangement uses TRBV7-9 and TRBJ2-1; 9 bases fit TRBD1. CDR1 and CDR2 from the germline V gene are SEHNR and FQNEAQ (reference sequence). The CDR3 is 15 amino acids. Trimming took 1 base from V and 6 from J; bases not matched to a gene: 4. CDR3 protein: CASSLEGTGLNEQFF. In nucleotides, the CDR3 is TGTGCCAGCAGCTTAGAAGGGACAGGGCTCAATGAGCAGTTCTTC.

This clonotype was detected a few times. The CDR3 protein is CATSLGHIQETQYF. The CDR3 nucleotides read TGTGCCACCAGCCTGGGACATATCCAAGAGACCCAGTACTTC. This chain links TRBV15 with TRBJ2-5; D is perhaps TRBD1 (6 bases). Looked up from germline, CDR1 is LNHNV and CDR2 is YYDKDF (reference sequence). V shed 5 bases and J shed 1 base, with 11 bases lying between them. CDR3 length: 14 residues.

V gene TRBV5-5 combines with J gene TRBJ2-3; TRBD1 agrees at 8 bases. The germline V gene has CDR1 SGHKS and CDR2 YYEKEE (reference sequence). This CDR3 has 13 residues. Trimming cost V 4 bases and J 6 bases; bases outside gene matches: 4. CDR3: CASSIYRGDTQYF. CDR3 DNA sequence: TGTGCCAGCAGCATATACAGGGGGGATACGCAGTATTTT.

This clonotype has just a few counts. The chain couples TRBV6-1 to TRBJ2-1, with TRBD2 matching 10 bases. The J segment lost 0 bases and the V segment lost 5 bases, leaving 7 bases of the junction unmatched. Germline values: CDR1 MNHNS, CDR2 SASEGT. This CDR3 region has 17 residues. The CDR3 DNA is TGTGCCAGCAGTACAACCCCTAGCGGGAGCTCCTACAATGAGCAGTTCTTC. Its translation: CASSTTPSGSSYNEQFF.

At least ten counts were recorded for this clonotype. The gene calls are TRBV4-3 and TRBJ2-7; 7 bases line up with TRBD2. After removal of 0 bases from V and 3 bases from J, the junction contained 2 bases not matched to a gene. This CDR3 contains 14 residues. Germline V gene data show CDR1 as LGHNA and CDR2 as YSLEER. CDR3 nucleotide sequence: TGCGCCAGCAGCCAAGATGGGGGGGGCTACGAGCAGTACTTC. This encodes CASSQDGGGYEQYF.

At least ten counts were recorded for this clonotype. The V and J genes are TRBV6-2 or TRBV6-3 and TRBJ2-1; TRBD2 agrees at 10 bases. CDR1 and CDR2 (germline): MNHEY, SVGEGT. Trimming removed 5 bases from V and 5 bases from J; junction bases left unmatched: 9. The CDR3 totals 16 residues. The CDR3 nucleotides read TGTGCCAGCAGTCCCGCCCTAGCGGGAGTCCACAATGAGCAGTTCTTC. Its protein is CASSPALAGVHNEQFF.

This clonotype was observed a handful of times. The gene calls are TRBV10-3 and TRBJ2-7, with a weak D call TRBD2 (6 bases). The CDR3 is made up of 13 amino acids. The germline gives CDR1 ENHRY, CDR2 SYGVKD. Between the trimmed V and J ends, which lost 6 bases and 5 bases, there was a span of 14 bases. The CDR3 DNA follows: TGTGCCATCAGCCCACCCCCGGGGGACGAGCAGTACTTC. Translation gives CAISPPPGDEQYF.

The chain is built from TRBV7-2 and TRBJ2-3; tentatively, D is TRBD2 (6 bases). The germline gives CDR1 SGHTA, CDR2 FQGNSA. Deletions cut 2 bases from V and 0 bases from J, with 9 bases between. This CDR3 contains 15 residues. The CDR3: CASSLTSWSTDTQYF. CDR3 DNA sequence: TGTGCCAGCAGCTTAACTAGCTGGAGCACAGATACGCAGTATTTT.

The CDR3 loop is CSAKGAGQMNTGELFF. Written as DNA, the CDR3 is TGCAGTGCTAAAGGGGCGGGGCAGATGAACACCGGGGAGCTGTTTTTT. The genes are TRBV20-1 and TRBJ2-2; perhaps TRBD2 as D (6 bases). This CDR3 is 16 amino acids long. Trimming pared 4 bases from V and 1 base from J, leaving 16 bases between. Germline loops: CDR1 DFQATT, CDR2 SNEGSKA (reference sequence).

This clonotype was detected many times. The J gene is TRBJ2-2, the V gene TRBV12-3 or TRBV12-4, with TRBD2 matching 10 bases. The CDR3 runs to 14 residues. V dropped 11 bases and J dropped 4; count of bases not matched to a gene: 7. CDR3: CASEAGGFTGELFF. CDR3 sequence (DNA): TGTGCCTCTGAAGCGGGAGGGTTCACCGGGGAGCTGTTTTTT.

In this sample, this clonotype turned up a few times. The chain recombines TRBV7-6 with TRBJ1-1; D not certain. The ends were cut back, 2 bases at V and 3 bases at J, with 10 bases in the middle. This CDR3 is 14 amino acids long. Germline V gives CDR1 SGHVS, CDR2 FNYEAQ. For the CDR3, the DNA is TGTGCCAGCAGCTTACGGTCTGTGGACACTGAAGCTTTCTTT. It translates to CASSLRSVDTEAFF.

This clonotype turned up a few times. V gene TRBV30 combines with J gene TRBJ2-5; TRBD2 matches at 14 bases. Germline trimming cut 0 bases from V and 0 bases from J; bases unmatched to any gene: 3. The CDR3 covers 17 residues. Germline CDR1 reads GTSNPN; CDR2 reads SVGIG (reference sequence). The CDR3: CAWSVGTSGGYQETQYF. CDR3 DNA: TGTGCCTGGAGTGTGGGGACTAGCGGGGGTTACCAAGAGACCCAGTACTTC.

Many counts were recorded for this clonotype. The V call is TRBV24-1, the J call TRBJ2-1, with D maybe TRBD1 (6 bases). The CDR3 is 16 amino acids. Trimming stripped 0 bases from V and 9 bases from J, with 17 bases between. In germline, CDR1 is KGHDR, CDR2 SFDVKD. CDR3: CATSDLSARGMFEQFF. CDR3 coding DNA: TGTGCCACCAGTGATTTGTCTGCTAGGGGGATGTTTGAGCAGTTCTTC.

The CDR3 DNA follows: TGTGCCAGCAGCACAACATCCCCCGGGAGCTCCTACGAGCAGTACTTC. Translation: CASSTTSPGSSYEQYF. The chain couples TRBV7-9 to TRBJ2-7, with a possible D match to TRBD2 (6 bases). V lost 5 bases and J lost 0, with 17 bases in between. Germline V gene sequence: CDR1 SEHNR, CDR2 FQNEAQ (reference sequence). The CDR3 length is 16 residues.